The clone carrying this T cell receptor (beta chain) was seen a handful of times. The target antigen is unknown. These data are taken from a study of CD8 T cells in ankylosing spondylitis. Study-level results: Seven to nine highly homologous variants made up a TCR beta motif, and this motif appeared characteristic of ankylosing spondylitis blood.

Generation of TCR beta libraries employed quantitative 5'-RACE incorporating molecular barcodes. One entry per CDR3 protein results from TCRdb running MiXCR on the 5' RACE reads. The table lists 500,000 to 550,000 distinct CDR3 sequences, about an eighth of them singletons, with over 6.5% in the top ten. Per germline, CDR1 SGHAT and CDR2 FQDESV (reference sequence). V shed 5 bases and J 6 bases; nucleotides not matched to a gene: 7. There are 15 residues in the CDR3. This clonotype was sampled from a male donor with ankylosing spondylitis. The sequenced material came from blood, either unsorted or a sorted T cell fraction (not recorded which). The V call is TRBV11-1, the J call TRBJ2-2, with 9 bases aligning to TRBD1. For the CDR3, the DNA is TGTGCCAGCAGCCCAAGACAGGGGGTGGCCGGGGAGCTGTTTTTT. This sequence encodes CASSPRQGVAGELFF.